In its sample, the clone carrying this TCR beta chain was seen once. V was shortened by 3 bases and J by 4 bases, with 9 bases between the two germline ends. Germline V gene lookup returns CDR1 DFQATT and CDR2 SNEGSKA (reference sequence). The CDR3 has 12 residues. The sample is drawn from a study of control samples from healthy donors and cancer patients. TCRdb's copy holds only in-frame clones and misses some; the assay was immunoSEQ multiplex PCR. This sample has some 130,000 clones, with 88% found just once. The J gene is TRBJ1-2, the V gene TRBV20-1; D is ambiguous. The sequence came from a woman aged 25 to 39 in good health. The sequenced sample consisted of blood. The CDR3 spells CSASKGTYGYTF. CDR3 bases: TGCAGTGCTAGTAAGGGAACCTATGGCTACACCTTC.